This T cell receptor (beta chain) was sequenced for a study of blood T cell repertoires in COVID-19. Study-level background: Material from acute and convalescent COVID-19 was sourced from the United States, Italy and Spain.

V shed 4 bases and J shed 0 bases, with 15 bases lying between them. This CDR3 contains 16 residues. Per germline, CDR1 LGHDT and CDR2 YNNKEL (reference sequence). Produced via immunoSEQ multiplex PCR; TCRdb's table is partial and in-frame only. The sample includes approximately 330,000 clones, approximately 89% seen only once; the top ten take around 9%. Source material: PBMCs or T cells enriched from blood (not recorded which). This clonotype originated in a woman aged 25 to 39 who had recovered from COVID-19. The chain uses TRBV3-1 (or the pseudogene TRBV3-2) and TRBJ1-1; D may be TRBD1 (6 bases). CDR3 sequence: CASSPGYTGLNTEAFF. The DNA for the CDR3 is TGTGCCAGCAGCCCTGGATATACAGGGCTGAACACTGAAGCTTTCTTT.